This T cell receptor beta chain was obtained from a study of blood T cell repertoires in COVID-19. Germline V lookup: CDR1 MNHEY, CDR2 SMNVEV (reference sequence). This CDR3 has 15 amino acids. The J segment lost 3 bases and the V segment lost 0 bases, leaving 5 bases of the junction unmatched. Original methodology: Amplification of reference gene primers was used by the study to estimate nucleated cell counts. Profiling relied on immunoSEQ multiplex PCR, and the TCRdb table lists in-frame clones only, not all of them. That table is the source of V, J and clone size, and D and trimming were worked out from the DNA. Among approximately 300,000 clones listed, 90% to 95% were seen once.

The clonotype comes from a woman aged 25-40 years who had been exposed to COVID-19. Source material: PBMCs or T cells enriched from blood (not recorded which). The V and J genes are TRBV27 and TRBJ2-7; 7 positions agree with TRBD1. Written as DNA, the CDR3 is TGTGCCAGCAGTTTATCAGAGGGGGCTGGCTACGAGCAGTACTTC. This sequence encodes CASSLSEGAGYEQYF.